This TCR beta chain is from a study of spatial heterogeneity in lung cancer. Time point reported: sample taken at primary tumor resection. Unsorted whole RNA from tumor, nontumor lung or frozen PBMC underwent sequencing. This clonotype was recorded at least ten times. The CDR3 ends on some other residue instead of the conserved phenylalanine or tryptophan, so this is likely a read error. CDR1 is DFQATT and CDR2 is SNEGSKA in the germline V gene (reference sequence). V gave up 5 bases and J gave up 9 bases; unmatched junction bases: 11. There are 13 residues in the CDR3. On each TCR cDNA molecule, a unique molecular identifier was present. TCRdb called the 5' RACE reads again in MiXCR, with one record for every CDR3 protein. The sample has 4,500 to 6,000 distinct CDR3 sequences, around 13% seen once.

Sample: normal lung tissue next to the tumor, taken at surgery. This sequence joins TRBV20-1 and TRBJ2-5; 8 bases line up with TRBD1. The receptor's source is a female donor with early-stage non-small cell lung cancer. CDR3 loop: CSADGQGSGAQYS. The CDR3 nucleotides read TGCAGTGCTGACGGACAGGGATCCGGGGCCCAGTACTCC.